This T cell receptor (beta chain) comes out of a study of T cells and Merkel cell carcinoma outcomes. Broader study findings: In Merkel cell carcinoma, repertoire and T-cell density reportedly predicted outcomes.

Trimming left V 0 bases short and J 2 bases short, with 3 bases between. Germline CDR1 LGHNA, CDR2 YSLEER. The CDR3 sequence is 13 residues long. A remark on this clone: The antigen is undetermined.

Sequencing used immunoSEQ multiplex PCR; TCRdb keeps in-frame clones, though not all of them. The table includes 8,000 to 9,500 clones, 80% to 90% detected once. Sequencing was carried out using tumor tissue from Merkel cell carcinoma. The chain uses TRBV4-3 and TRBJ2-3; D is unresolved. This receptor was taken from a human donor with Merkel cell carcinoma. The DNA of the CDR3 is TGCGCCAGCAGCCAAGAGTTCACAGATACGCAGTATTTT. Translation: CASSQEFTDTQYF.